This T cell receptor (beta chain) was recovered during a study of T cells in localized non-small cell lung cancer. General study points: The study detected a median approximately 55 of the top 100 tumor clones in adjacent lung. Patients showing higher blood T cell density tended to see longer overall survival.

J lost 7 bases, V lost 5 bases, and 10 bases had no gene match. The CDR3 runs to 15 residues. Germline V gene sequence: CDR1 SNHLY, CDR2 FYNNEI. Worth noting for this clone: Antigen specificity is unknown.

Method: immunoSEQ multiplex PCR; TCRdb's copy keeps in-frame clones and lacks some. Of around 31,000 clones listed, about 89% are singletons. The sequence derives from a woman aged 35-70 years with stage I lung adenocarcinoma. Sequenced here: peripheral blood, sampled before any cancer treatment. The rearrangement uses TRBV2 and TRBJ1-4, with 7 nucleotides matching TRBD1. As DNA, the CDR3 is TGTGCCAGCAGTAAACAAGGGACAGTAAGTGAAAAACTGTTTTTT. Encoded protein: CASSKQGTVSEKLFF.